This T cell receptor (beta chain) was captured in a study of blood T cell repertoires in COVID-19 (dated by TCRdb to about 2020). About the study as a whole: The collaborator samples originated in the United States, Italy and Spain and spanned the acute and convalescent phases of COVID-19. The material from the prospective study consisted of cDNA or gDNA derived from T cells, B-cell-depleted T cells, or PBMCs. Subjects who had been exposed to COVID-19, were actively infected with it, or had recovered from it provided the deeply sampled blood TCRbeta repertoires that made up the dataset. A freely available public database, intended as a resource for researchers studying the immune response to SARS-CoV-2, is where the repertoires were released. Samples came from the ongoing ImmuneRACE study (first 160 participants) plus 1,254 subjects from 6 global collaborators. A de-identified subject ID, COVID-19 status, age in years and sex were almost always included in the sample metadata. Where HLA class I and class II types were available, the types were taken from metadata supplied by the sample provider, not from assay-based typing. Results the study describes overall, beyond this receptor: Clinical and demographic metadata were provided uncurated, with the amount varying by source and participant.

The immunoSEQ Assay, a bias-controlled multiplex PCR, was used to amplify TCRbeta CDR3 regions from genomic DNA. In the paper's pipeline: The number of nucleated cells in each sample was estimated from the amplification of reference gene primers within the assay. To quantify the absolute abundance of each unique TCRbeta CDR3 rearrangement, sequence reads were collapsed and filtered. For each sample, productive Simpson clonality was calculated as the square root of Simpson's diversity index across productive rearrangements. This immuneACCESS table, as held by TCRdb, lists in-frame sequences with V and J called but not all clones. Of the missing ones, under half trace to an unresolved V gene in checked studies; the others have no known cause. The D gene and trimming were derived from the DNA, and the V and J assignments and clone size from that table. Recorded for this sample are some 220,000 clones; almost 85% of them occurred a single time. 2.4% of the sample belongs to the ten largest clones.

Regarding this clone: Its antigen is currently not known. The record has no base qualities; no much larger clone is one base away.

One collaborating source in Seattle enrolled patients while the patients were actively infected and followed the patients over time throughout the course of disease. Each collaborating institution followed its own protocols to collect whole blood in K2EDTA tubes. Collaborator samples were shipped for TCRbeta analysis as frozen whole blood, isolated PBMCs, or DNA extracted from either sample type. V sheds 4 bases and J sheds 0 bases, leaving 10 bases between their ends. According to the germline V gene, CDR1 reads SGHTA and CDR2 reads FQGNSA. Including the terminal cysteine and phenylalanine, the CDR3 comprises 15 residues. The sequence is cut down to CDR3 DNA, 45 bases in frame from base 1.

Sample: peripheral blood. Recombination connected TRBV7-2 to TRBJ1-5, with a weak D call of TRBD1 (6 bases match). The sequence was collected from a woman in her 70s with COVID-19, enrolled during active disease. Read as DNA, the sequence is TGTGCCAGCAGCTGGGGACATAATAGCAATCAGCCCCAGCATTTT. Translated, it gives CASSWGHNSNQPQHF.